The rows below give T cell receptor beta chains drawn from one sample of a study of CD8+CD57+ T cells in acquired aplastic anemia. TCRdb called the reads again in MiXCR, with one record for every CDR3 protein. Among some 150,000 distinct CDR3 sequences, less than 45% were seen once, and the ten largest hold around 8.4%. The sequenced sample was sorted CD4+, CD8+, or CD8+CD57+ T cells (not recorded which) from PBMCs. All receptors come from a human donor in good health, serving as a control. Both conserved end residues are part of each CDR3. D genes are given only for firm matches. Clone size is not always given. Where it is, it says once, few, many or a class for expanded clones.

TRBD1 many 15 TRBJ1-5 TRBV5-1 TGCGCCAGCAACGAACCGGGAGGGGGCGGACAGCCCCAGCATTTT CASNEPGGGGQPQHF
NA NA 15 TRBJ2-7 TRBV24-1 TGTGCCACCAGTGATACCCGGGACGCTACCTACGAGCAGTACTTC CATSDTRDATYEQYF
NA NA 11 TRBJ1-2 TRBV29-1 TGCAGCGTAGTGGATTACGATGGCTACACCTTC CSVVDYDGYTF
NA many 14 TRBJ1-1 TRBV29-1 TGCAGCGTAACCCACGAAGCGAGGTTCGCTGAAGCTTTCTTT CSVTHEARFAEAFF
NA NA 13 TRBJ1-1 TRBV7-9 TGTGCCAGCAGCGAGACAGACAACACTGAAGCTTTCTTT CASSETDNTEAFF
NA many 13 TRBJ1-1 TRBV19 TGTGCCAGTAGGCAAGACAGTCTACGTGAAGCTTTCTTT CASRQDSLREAFF
NA few 15 TRBJ2-1 TRBV5-1 TGCACCAGCAGCCCCAGGACGGGTCCCTCTAATGAGCAGTTCTTC CTSSPRTGPSNEQFF
TRBD1 NA 15 TRBJ1-1 TRBV29-1 TGCAGCGTTGCCAGTTTTTCAGGGGGCTACCCTGGCACTTTCTTT CSVASFSGGYPGTFF
NA few 14 TRBJ1-1 TRBV10-2 TGCGCCAGCAGTGAGGCGGGGATTGGCACTGAAGCTTTCTTT CASSEAGIGTEAFF
TRBD1 many 13 TRBJ1-3 TRBV7-9 TGTGCCAGCGGGACAGGGAATGGAAACACCATATATTTT CASGTGNGNTIYF
TRBD1 NA 14 TRBJ1-1 TRBV7-2 TGTGCCAGCAGCCCGGACAGGGGGAACACTGAAGCTTTCTTT CASSPDRGNTEAFF
TRBD1 few 15 TRBJ2-7 TRBV24-1 TGTGCCACCAGTGATCCCGGGACAGGTGCCTACGAGCAGTACTTC CATSDPGTGAYEQYF
NA NA 13 TRBJ1-2 TRBV3-1 TGTGCCAGCAGCCAAAGAGGAAAAATTGGCTACACCTTC CASSQRGKIGYTF
TRBD1 many 16 TRBJ1-5 TRBV12-3/TRBV12-4 TGTGCCAGCAGTTTTTGGACAGGGGATAGCAATCAGCCCCAGCATTTT CASSFWTGDSNQPQHF
NA many 17 TRBJ2-6 TRBV5-1 TGCGCCAGCAGCTTGTCAGCCCAGGGTTCTGGGGCCAACGTCCTGACTTTC CASSLSAQGSGANVLTF
NA many 13 TRBJ1-4 TRBV20-1 TGCAGTGCTCGCACGACAGCTAATGAAAAACTGTTTTTT CSARTTANEKLFF
NA many 12 TRBJ1-2 TRBV3-1 TGTGCCAGCAGCCAGGAAAGCTATGGCTACACCTTC CASSQESYGYTF
NA many 12 TRBJ1-5 TRBV12-3/TRBV12-4 TGTGCCAGCAGCCGTAGTGAGCAGCCCCAGCATTTT CASSRSEQPQHF
NA few 13 TRBJ1-5 TRBV30 TGTGCCTGGAGTGCCCAGGGTGGGCAGCCCCAGCATTTT CAWSAQGGQPQHF
NA NA 13 TRBJ1-5 TRBV7-2 TGTGCCAGCAGCCACAGGGGCAATCAGCCCCAGCATTTT CASSHRGNQPQHF
TRBD1 many 14 TRBJ1-2 TRBV5-1 TGCGCCAGCAGCTTGGAGGGCAGGGGGCCTGGCTACACCTTC CASSLEGRGPGYTF
NA many 14 TRBJ2-1 TRBV24-1 TGTGCCACCAGTGATACCGGGGCCAATAATGAGCAGTTCTTC CATSDTGANNEQFF
NA few 14 TRBJ1-6 TRBV15 TGTGCCACCAGCAGAGAACGGCAGGGGTCACCCCTCCACTTT CATSRERQGSPLHF
TRBD2 NA 14 TRBJ2-5 TRBV19 TGTGCCAGTAGTACTCCGGGACTACAAGAGACCCAGTACTTC CASSTPGLQETQYF
TRBD1 many 13 TRBJ1-3 TRBV2 TGTGCCACTGCGGACAGGGGTCGAAACACCATATATTTT CATADRGRNTIYF
NA NA 15 TRBJ1-6 TRBV19 TGTGCCAGTAGTGACCGAGGAGGGGAGAGTTCACCCCTCCACTTT CASSDRGGESSPLHF
TRBD2 once 13 TRBJ2-7 TRBV9 TGTGCCAGACTAGCGGGCAGCTCCTACGAGCAGTACTTC CARLAGSSYEQYF
TRBD1 NA 16 TRBJ1-6 TRBV5-1 TGCGCCAGCAGCTCGCCACCGGGACAGCTTAATTCACCCCTCCACTTT CASSSPPGQLNSPLHF
TRBD1 NA 16 TRBJ2-7 TRBV5-1 TGCGCCAGCAGCTTGTCCCGGGACAGGGCGACCTACGAGCAGTACTTC CASSLSRDRATYEQYF
TRBD2 NA 16 TRBJ2-5 TRBV20-1 TGCAGTGCCGTTAGCGGGGGGGCCAAATCCCGAGAGACCCAGTACTTC CSAVSGGAKSRETQYF
NA NA 15 TRBJ1-3 TRBV11-2 TGTGCCAGCAGCTTATTTTACAGCTCTGGAAACACCATATATTTT CASSLFYSSGNTIYF
NA NA 13 TRBJ1-2 TRBV2 TGTGCCAGCAGAGGGACGCACGGCTATGGCTACACCTTC CASRGTHGYGYTF
NA NA 14 TRBJ2-7 TRBV19 TGTGCCAGTAGCCCTGGAGGGGCGAACTACGAGCAGTACTTC CASSPGGANYEQYF
TRBD1 NA 15 TRBJ1-5 TRBV15 TGTGCCACCAGCAGGGACAGGGGGGAAAATCAGCCCCAGCATTTT CATSRDRGENQPQHF
NA few 13 TRBJ1-2 TRBV7-9 TGTGCCAGCAGCCCAGCCAGGGGCTATGGCTACACCTTC CASSPARGYGYTF
NA once 11 TRBJ1-1 TRBV29-1 TGCAGCGTTTTTCAGGGGACTGAAGCTTTCTTT CSVFQGTEAFF
NA NA 13 TRBJ1-2 TRBV20-1 TGCAGTGCTAGGAGGGGGATTGGCTATGGCTACACCTTC CSARRGIGYGYTF
NA NA 15 TRBJ2-5 TRBV19 TGTGCCAGTAGTAATGAGGGCCGTGACCAAGAGACCCAGTACTTC CASSNEGRDQETQYF
NA NA 15 TRBJ1-3 TRBV3-1 TGTGCCAGCAGCCCCCCTGGGGCACTTGGAAACACCATATATTTT CASSPPGALGNTIYF
NA once 11 TRBJ2-7 TRBV10-3 TGTGCCAGCACCGACCTCTACGAGCAGTACTTC CASTDLYEQYF
NA many 16 TRBJ2-1 TRBV4-1 TGCGCCAGCAGCCAAGAACGGTCAAGCTCCTACAATGAGCAGTTCTTC CASSQERSSSYNEQFF
NA many 13 TRBJ2-7 TRBV14 TGTGCCAGCAGCCCCCTAGGGAACTACGAGCAGTACTTC CASSPLGNYEQYF
NA NA 14 TRBJ2-1 TRBV15 TGTGCCACCAGAGTAGCGAGCTCCTACAATGAGCAGTTCTTC CATRVASSYNEQFF
TRBD1 once 16 TRBJ2-7 TRBV9 TGTGCCAGCAGCCCCCGGGACAGGGGCTTCTCCTACGAGCAGTACTTC CASSPRDRGFSYEQYF
NA NA 15 TRBJ1-5 TRBV27 TGTGCCAGCAGTCGGGAAAAGGGGTCGTTTCAGCCCCAGCATTTT CASSREKGSFQPQHF
NA NA 10 TRBJ2-1 TRBV10-3 TGTGCCAGGAGGGGAAATGAGCAGTTCTTC CARRGNEQFF
NA NA 16 TRBJ2-5 TRBV3-1 TGTGCCAGCAGCCAAGGTAAAGGGGGGAACCAAGAGTCCCAGTACTTC CASSQGKGGNQESQYF
TRBD1 many 15 TRBJ1-1 TRBV25-1 TGTGCCAGCAGTGAAGGGACAGGGGGGAACACTGAAGCTTTCTTT CASSEGTGGNTEAFF
NA many 14 TRBJ1-5 TRBV6-5 TGTGCCAGCAGTTACTCGAATGTGAATCAGCCCCAGCATTTT CASSYSNVNQPQHF
NA NA 13 TRBJ2-1 TRBV24-1 TGTGCCACCAGTGATTCAGGGATCAATGAGCAGTTCTTC CATSDSGINEQFF
NA NA 14 TRBJ1-5 TRBV24-1 TGTGCCACCAGTGACGGCGGGAGCAATCAGCCCCAGCATTTT CATSDGGSNQPQHF
NA many 13 TRBJ1-2 TRBV12-3/TRBV12-4 TGTGCCAGCAGCCATGGATTTATGGATGGCTACACCTTC CASSHGFMDGYTF
TRBD1 many 14 TRBJ2-2 TRBV19 TGTGCCAGTAGGAGGACAGGGGACACCGGGGAGCTGTTTTTT CASRRTGDTGELFF
NA many 14 TRBJ2-1 TRBV6-1 TGTGCCAGCAGCGATAGGACCGAGTACAATGAGCAGTTCTTC CASSDRTEYNEQFF
TRBD2 NA 15 TRBJ2-5 TRBV10-2 TGCGCCAGCCGACTAGCGGGGGGTGGCTATGAGACCCAGTACTTC CASRLAGGGYETQYF
NA once 15 TRBJ1-1 TRBV10-3 TGTGCCATCAGTAAGCGACAGGCGGGGAACACTGAAGCTTTCTTT CAISKRQAGNTEAFF
NA NA 15 TRBJ1-4 TRBV5-4 TGTGCCAGCAGCTTAACGGGGGGGGCTAATGAAAAACTGTTTTTT CASSLTGGANEKLFF